This paragraph reports one T cell receptor beta chain. The sample originates from a study of blood T cell repertoires in COVID-19. Study overall: Acute and convalescent COVID-19 specimens originated in the United States, Italy and Spain.

Original data processing: Reference gene primers were amplified, and this amplification served to estimate nucleated cell counts. This table comes from immunoSEQ multiplex PCR, and its TCRdb copy is limited to in-frame clones, with some not included. For V, J and clone size, that table is used; D and trimming come from the DNA. The sample holds over 250,000 clones, roughly 91% seen once. From germline, CDR1 is LNHDA and CDR2 SQIVND (reference sequence). The V and J ends lost 0 bases and 3 bases, in that order; junction bases with no gene match: 12. This CDR3 has 18 amino acids. In assigning cohorts, the study relied on participant-reported clinical history.

The sequencing input was PBMCs or T cells enriched from blood (not recorded which). This sequence originates from a man aged 35 to 55 who had recovered from COVID-19. The chain is built from TRBV19 and TRBJ1-1, with TRBD1 matching over 8 bases. The CDR3 nucleotides are TGTGCCAGTAGTATAGATTCATTCCTCACAGGGGGTTACACTGAAGCTTTCTTT. This codes for CASSIDSFLTGGYTEAFF.